The rows below give T cell receptor beta chains drawn from one sample of a study of blood T cells in healthy people across ages. Each CDR3 protein gets one entry after TCRdb re-called the 5' RACE reads with MiXCR. The table shows roughly 1.4 million distinct CDR3 sequences, with roughly 60% occurring only once. Sequenced material: blood. The origin of the receptors is a man younger than 30 in good health. The CDR3 runs from the conserved cysteine through the conserved F or W. The D gene is left open where the match is weak. Size values are once, few and many counts, or a class for expanded clones, and some rows have none.

cdr3_aa: CASTEGNEQYF
cdr3_nt: TGTGCCAGCACCGAGGGGAACGAGCAGTACTTC
v_call: TRBV7-9
clone_size: few
d_call: -
cdr3_length: 11
j_call: TRBJ2-7

cdr3_aa: CASSAPGQGYSGNQPQHF
cdr3_nt: TGTGCCAGCAGCGCACCGGGACAGGGCTATTCAGGCAATCAGCCCCAGCATTTT
v_call: TRBV7-9
clone_size: few
d_call: TRBD1
cdr3_length: 18
j_call: TRBJ1-5

cdr3_aa: CASSQLLGENQPQHF
cdr3_nt: TGCGCCAGCAGCCAACTTCTTGGGGAAAATCAGCCCCAGCATTTT
v_call: TRBV4-1
clone_size: -
d_call: -
cdr3_length: 15
j_call: TRBJ1-5

cdr3_aa: CSAPSMGGDDEQYF
cdr3_nt: TGCAGTGCTCCCTCGATGGGAGGGGACGACGAGCAGTACTTC
v_call: TRBV20-1
clone_size: -
d_call: TRBD2
cdr3_length: 14
j_call: TRBJ2-7

cdr3_aa: CASRLAGDQETQYF
cdr3_nt: TGTGCCAGCAGACTAGCGGGGGACCAAGAGACCCAGTACTTC
v_call: TRBV6-2/TRBV6-3
clone_size: -
d_call: TRBD2
cdr3_length: 14
j_call: TRBJ2-5

cdr3_aa: CASSQAGTTSYEQYF
cdr3_nt: TGCGCCAGCAGCCAAGCCGGGACTACCTCCTACGAGCAGTACTTC
v_call: TRBV4-1
clone_size: -
d_call: TRBD2
cdr3_length: 15
j_call: TRBJ2-7

cdr3_aa: CASSPRTSEQFF
cdr3_nt: TGTGCCAGCAGCCCCCGGACTTCGGAGCAGTTCTTC
v_call: TRBV3-1
clone_size: few
d_call: -
cdr3_length: 12
j_call: TRBJ2-1

cdr3_aa: CASSLAGPISFYGNTIYF
cdr3_nt: TGTGCCAGCAGCTTAGCCGGTCCCATCAGCTTCTATGGAAACACCATATATTTT
v_call: TRBV7-9
clone_size: -
d_call: -
cdr3_length: 18
j_call: TRBJ1-3

cdr3_aa: CASSQEGVTYEQYF
cdr3_nt: TGTGCCAGCAGCCAAGAAGGGGTAACCTACGAGCAGTACTTC
v_call: TRBV3-1
clone_size: few
d_call: -
cdr3_length: 14
j_call: TRBJ2-7

cdr3_aa: CASSVAGMGSSSYNEQFF
cdr3_nt: TGTGCCAGCAGCGTAGCCGGAATGGGGTCGAGCTCCTACAATGAGCAGTTCTTC
v_call: TRBV9
clone_size: -
d_call: -
cdr3_length: 18
j_call: TRBJ2-1

cdr3_aa: CASSLRSGPPYNEQFF
cdr3_nt: TGTGCCAGCAGTTTAAGGTCGGGGCCTCCCTACAATGAGCAGTTCTTC
v_call: TRBV28
clone_size: few
d_call: -
cdr3_length: 16
j_call: TRBJ2-1

cdr3_aa: CASRDRLDEKLFF
cdr3_nt: TGTGCCAGCAGAGACAGGTTGGATGAAAAACTGTTTTTT
v_call: TRBV2
clone_size: -
d_call: -
cdr3_length: 13
j_call: TRBJ1-4

cdr3_aa: CASSLSRRNEQYF
cdr3_nt: TGTGCCAGCAGCTTATCAAGGAGGAACGAGCAGTACTTC
v_call: TRBV7-2
clone_size: -
d_call: -
cdr3_length: 13
j_call: TRBJ2-7

cdr3_aa: CSARDRVTGGPPNYGYTF
cdr3_nt: TGCAGTGCTAGAGATCGAGTCACAGGGGGGCCCCCTAACTATGGCTACACCTTC
v_call: TRBV20-1
clone_size: few
d_call: TRBD1
cdr3_length: 18
j_call: TRBJ1-2

cdr3_aa: CASWASSDNEQFF
cdr3_nt: TGTGCCAGCTGGGCTAGCTCTGACAATGAGCAGTTCTTC
v_call: TRBV11-2
clone_size: -
d_call: -
cdr3_length: 13
j_call: TRBJ2-1

cdr3_aa: CSARGGQFSPLHF
cdr3_nt: TGCAGTGCTAGAGGGGGACAGTTTTCACCCCTCCACTTT
v_call: TRBV20-1
clone_size: -
d_call: TRBD1
cdr3_length: 13
j_call: TRBJ1-6

cdr3_aa: CATSRGEGGRLWQYF
cdr3_nt: TGTGCCACCAGCAGAGGAGAAGGGGGGCGCCTGTGGCAGTACTTC
v_call: TRBV15
clone_size: few
d_call: -
cdr3_length: 15
j_call: TRBJ2-4

cdr3_aa: CSARDIWGESGYTF
cdr3_nt: TGCAGTGCTAGGGATATCTGGGGGGAAAGTGGCTACACCTTC
v_call: TRBV20-1
clone_size: -
d_call: -
cdr3_length: 14
j_call: TRBJ1-2

cdr3_aa: CSAQSQNTEAFF
cdr3_nt: TGCAGCGCCCAAAGTCAGAACACTGAAGCTTTCTTT
v_call: TRBV29-1
clone_size: -
d_call: -
cdr3_length: 12
j_call: TRBJ1-1

cdr3_aa: CASKGDEQFF
cdr3_nt: TGTGCCAGCAAGGGGGATGAGCAGTTCTTC
v_call: TRBV6-5
clone_size: few
d_call: -
cdr3_length: 10
j_call: TRBJ2-1

cdr3_aa: CSVLDGQQSYGYTF
cdr3_nt: TGCAGCGTTCTTGACGGACAGCAGAGCTATGGCTACACCTTC
v_call: TRBV29-1
clone_size: -
d_call: -
cdr3_length: 14
j_call: TRBJ1-2

cdr3_aa: CATASGQGSYEQYF
cdr3_nt: TGTGCCACCGCCTCCGGACAGGGCTCCTACGAGCAGTACTTC
v_call: TRBV24-1
clone_size: few
d_call: TRBD1
cdr3_length: 14
j_call: TRBJ2-7

cdr3_aa: CASSYNPDRDNYGYTF
cdr3_nt: TGTGCCAGCAGTTACAACCCGGACAGGGATAACTATGGCTACACCTTC
v_call: TRBV6-6
clone_size: -
d_call: TRBD1
cdr3_length: 16
j_call: TRBJ1-2

cdr3_aa: CATSRDRRQGTYEQYF
cdr3_nt: TGTGCCACCAGCAGAGATCGACGACAGGGGACCTACGAGCAGTACTTC
v_call: TRBV15
clone_size: -
d_call: TRBD1
cdr3_length: 16
j_call: TRBJ2-7

cdr3_aa: CSARDGSSPFNEQFF
cdr3_nt: TGCAGTGCTAGAGATGGCTCCTCGCCTTTTAATGAGCAGTTCTTC
v_call: TRBV20-1
clone_size: -
d_call: -
cdr3_length: 15
j_call: TRBJ2-1

cdr3_aa: CASTSWGTSGYPKNEQYF
cdr3_nt: TGTGCCAGCACCTCATGGGGGACTAGCGGTTACCCTAAAAACGAGCAGTACTTC
v_call: TRBV6-2/TRBV6-3
clone_size: -
d_call: TRBD2
cdr3_length: 18
j_call: TRBJ2-7

cdr3_aa: CSARTGEYSDTQYF
cdr3_nt: TGCAGTGCTAGAACGGGGGAGTACTCAGATACGCAGTATTTT
v_call: TRBV20-1
clone_size: -
d_call: -
cdr3_length: 14
j_call: TRBJ2-3